This note documents a single T cell receptor beta chain sequence. Its target is unknown. A second roughly 7 to 11 cycle PCR used barcoded and J-beta primers. TCRdb redid the calling of the 5' RACE reads with MiXCR, one entry per CDR3 protein. The top ten hold approximately 20% of the sample, which has some 690,000 distinct CDR3 sequences, around a fifth seen once. This specimen belongs to a study of blood T cells in healthy people across ages. The germline CDR1 and CDR2 sequences are MNHEY and SVGAGI. V was clipped by 3 bases and J by 2 bases, with 14 bases between them. There are 15 residues in the CDR3. Overall study results and limits: Diversity estimates from one million T cells were considered underestimates.

The TCR originated in a man aged 70-80 years in good health. Source material: blood. The chain links TRBV6-5 to TRBJ2-7; D remains unclear. The CDR3 is CASSYFKRPTYEQYF. The CDR3 DNA follows: TGTGCCAGCAGTTATTTTAAGCGCCCCACCTACGAGCAGTACTTC.